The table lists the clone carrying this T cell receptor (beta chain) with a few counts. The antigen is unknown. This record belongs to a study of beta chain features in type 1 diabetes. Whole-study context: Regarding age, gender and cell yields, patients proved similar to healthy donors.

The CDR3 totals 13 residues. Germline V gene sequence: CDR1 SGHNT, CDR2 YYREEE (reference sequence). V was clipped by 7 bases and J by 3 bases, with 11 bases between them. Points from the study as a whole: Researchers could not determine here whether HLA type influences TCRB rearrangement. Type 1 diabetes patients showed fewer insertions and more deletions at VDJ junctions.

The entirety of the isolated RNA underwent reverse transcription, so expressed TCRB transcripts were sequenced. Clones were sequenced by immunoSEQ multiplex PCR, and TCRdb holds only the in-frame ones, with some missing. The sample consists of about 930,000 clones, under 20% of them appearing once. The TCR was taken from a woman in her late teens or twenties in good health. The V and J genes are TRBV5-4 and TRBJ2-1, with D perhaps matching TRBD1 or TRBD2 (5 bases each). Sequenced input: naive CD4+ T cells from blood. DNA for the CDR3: TGTGCCAGCCGGGACCAGAGCTACAATGAGCAGTTCTTC. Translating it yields CASRDQSYNEQFF. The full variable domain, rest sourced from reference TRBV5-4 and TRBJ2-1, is ETGVTQSPTHLIKTRGQQVTLRCSSQSGHNTVSWYQQALGQGPQFIFQYYREEENGRGNFPPRFSGLQFPNYSSELNVNALELDDSALYLCASRDQSYNEQFFGPGTRLTVL.